This passage covers 20 T cell receptor beta chains from one sample sequenced in a study of cytomegalovirus exposure and HLA in healthy donors. PCR used 60 Vbeta primers and 13 Jbeta primers. Method: immunoSEQ multiplex PCR; TCRdb's copy keeps in-frame clones and lacks some. The sample has over 100,000 clones, approximately 78% seen once. The specimen was PBMCs. Receptor source: a woman aged 45-65 years in good health and CMV-seropositive.

This chain links TRBV16 with TRBJ2-7; D is perhaps TRBD2 (7 bases). The CDR3 runs to 15 residues. CDR1 is KGHSY, CDR2 FQNENV, per germline. V lost 3 bases, J lost 2 bases, and 14 bases lay in between. The CDR3 DNA reads TGTGCCAGCAGCCAGGGAGGGGGTGTAACCTACGAGCAGTACTTC. Translated, it gives CASSQGGGVTYEQYF.

The chain has TRBV7-9 and TRBJ2-1, with D perhaps TRBD2 (6 bases). Germline values: CDR1 SEHNR, CDR2 FQNEAQ (reference sequence). V shed 4 bases and J shed 8 bases, with 15 bases lying between them. There are 14 residues in the CDR3. CDR3: CASSYKGLWHEQFF. The CDR3 region has the DNA TGTGCCAGCAGCTATAAGGGACTGTGGCATGAGCAGTTCTTC.

In its sample, this clone was seen a few times. The V and J genes are TRBV2 and TRBJ1-2; D is undetermined. This CDR3 has 12 residues. Germline lookup yields CDR1 SNHLY and CDR2 FYNNEI. V gave up 4 bases and J gave up 2 bases, with 5 bases separating them. CDR3 sequence (DNA): TGTGCCAGCAGTGCTGAGAACTATGGCTACACCTTC. It encodes CASSAENYGYTF.

V gene TRBV7-9 combines with J gene TRBJ1-5, with TRBD1 matching over 8 bases. With 5 bases clipped from V and 7 bases from J, the junction kept 4 bases outside the gene matches. CDR1 and CDR2 from the germline V gene are SEHNR and FQNEAQ (reference sequence). The CDR3 is 13 amino acids. In DNA, the CDR3 is TGTGCCAGCAGCCAGGGGGCATGGCAGCCCCAGCATTTT. Its protein product is CASSQGAWQPQHF.

The chain has TRBV4-2 and TRBJ1-6; unclear D gene. The CDR3 totals 22 residues. In germline, CDR1 is LGHNA, CDR2 YNFKEQ. V was clipped by 0 bases and J by 0 bases, with 24 bases between them. The CDR3 coding sequence is TGTGCCAGCAGCCAAGAACGGGGTAGCCAGGACCCAAGGAGCTCCTATAATTCACCCCTCCACTTT. It translates to CASSQERGSQDPRSSYNSPLHF.

The J gene is TRBJ1-5, the V gene TRBV30; 7 nucleotides agree with TRBD1. This CDR3 is 15 amino acids long. The V and J ends lost 3 bases and 4 bases, in that order; junction bases with no gene match: 9. From germline, CDR1 is GTSNPN and CDR2 SVGIG (reference sequence). CDR3 coding DNA: TGTGCCTGGAGCCGGCGGGACAGAAGGAATCAGCCCCAGCATTTT. Protein product: CAWSRRDRRNQPQHF.

This clone was seen a handful of times. V and J are TRBV7-2 and TRBJ1-6, with 7 bases matching TRBD1. The CDR3 is 15 amino acids. Losses at the gene ends were 5 bases for V and 9 bases for J; bases not matched to a gene: 10. The germline V gene has CDR1 SGHTA and CDR2 FQGNSA. The CDR3 coding sequence is TGTGCCAGCAGCCCGACAGGGCAGTACGGTTCACCCCTCCACTTT. It encodes CASSPTGQYGSPLHF.

The chain has TRBV9 and TRBJ2-2; 13 nucleotides line up with TRBD2. CDR1 is SGDLS and CDR2 is YYNGEE in the germline V gene. The CDR3 sequence is 17 residues long. V trimming: 4 bases; J trimming: 5 bases; junction bases outside the gene matches: 8. CDR3 region: CASSQGGLAGFTGELFF. CDR3 nucleotide sequence: TGTGCCAGCAGCCAGGGGGGACTAGCGGGGTTTACCGGGGAGCTGTTTTTT.

As for this clone: The same CDR3 also results from other DNA sequences found in this sample. The chain is built from TRBV28 and TRBJ2-7; D unclear. Trimming took 3 bases from V and 4 from J, leaving 7 bases between them. Germline V gene lookup returns CDR1 MDHEN and CDR2 SYDVKM. This CDR3 spans 12 amino acids. The chain's CDR3 is CASSFQNYEQYF. In DNA form, the CDR3 reads TGTGCCAGCAGTTTCCAAAATTACGAGCAGTACTTC.

In nucleotides, the CDR3 is TGTGCCAGCAGCTTGGGGGGCGGACGCTCCTACAATGAGCAGTTCTTC. This codes for CASSLGGGRSYNEQFF. J is TRBJ2-1 and V is TRBV5-4, with D possibly TRBD1 on 5 matching bases. CDR1 and CDR2 (germline): SGHNT, YYREEE (reference sequence). The ends were cut back, 0 bases at V and 0 bases at J, with 10 bases in the middle. The CDR3 contains 16 residues.

This sequence joins TRBV2 and TRBJ2-3; 7 nucleotides line up with TRBD1. The CDR3 runs 16 residues. Germline V CDR1 and CDR2: SNHLY, FYNNEI. V shed 8 bases and J 2 bases; nucleotides not matched to a gene: 13. In nucleotides, the CDR3 is TGTGCCAGCGGAAGACAGGGAACACCTTACACAGATACGCAGTATTTT. Protein: CASGRQGTPYTDTQYF.

This clone showed up just a few times. This rearrangement joins TRBV7-8 to TRBJ2-7; D gene unclear. Germline V gives CDR1 SGHVS, CDR2 FQNEAQ. V was pared by 5 bases and J by 3 bases, with 8 bases between. This CDR3 spans 12 amino acids. CDR3 region: CASSATHYEQYF. The CDR3 DNA reads TGTGCCAGCAGCGCGACACACTACGAGCAGTACTTC.

This sequence joins TRBV5-1 and TRBJ1-3, with D tentatively TRBD1 (5 bases). Germline CDR1 SGHRS, CDR2 YFSETQ. Between the trimmed V and J ends, which lost 0 bases and 4 bases, there was a span of 5 bases. The CDR3 has 13 amino acids. The CDR3 DNA is TGCGCCAGCAGCTTGGACAGGGGAAACACCATATATTTT. This codes for CASSLDRGNTIYF. The variable domain in full, with the rest retrieved from reference TRBV5-1 and TRBJ1-3, is KAGVTQTPRYLIKTRGQQVTLSCSPISGHRSVSWYQQTPGQGLQFLFEYFSETQRNKGNFPGRFSGRQFSNSRSEMNVSTLELGDSALYLCASSLDRGNTIYFGEGSWLTVV.

V usage is TRBV29-1 and J usage is TRBJ2-7; no clear D gene. V was clipped by 3 bases and J by 3 bases, with 6 bases between them. This CDR3 has 11 amino acids. Per germline, CDR1 SQVTM and CDR2 ANQGSEA. The CDR3 region has the DNA TGCAGCGTTGAGATCTACTACGAGCAGTACTTC. Protein sequence: CSVEIYYEQYF.

J is TRBJ2-3 and V is TRBV5-1, with TRBD2 identical over 7 bases. The germline V gene has CDR1 SGHRS and CDR2 YFSETQ. V shed 7 bases, J shed 4 bases, and the junction held 9 bases outside the gene matches. The CDR3 is made up of 14 amino acids. CDR3 residues: CASSREGGSDTQYF. The CDR3 region has the DNA TGCGCCAGCTCCAGGGAGGGAGGGTCAGATACGCAGTATTTT.

This sequence joins TRBV2 and TRBJ2-5, with 10 bases identical to TRBD2. This CDR3 spans 16 amino acids. V was pared by 6 bases and J by 3 bases, with 10 bases of the junction left unmatched. In germline, CDR1 is SNHLY, CDR2 FYNNEI. The CDR3 sequence: CASRDPGLATKETQYF. In nucleotides, the CDR3 is TGTGCCAGCAGGGACCCGGGACTAGCGACGAAAGAGACCCAGTACTTC.

The rearrangement uses TRBV14 and TRBJ1-6; no definite D call. The CDR3 spans 15 residues. V shed 4 bases and J shed 7 bases, with 14 bases lying between them. Germline-derived CDR1 and CDR2 are SGHDN and FVKESK. CDR3 region: CASSPLSPLNSPLHF. CDR3 nucleotides: TGTGCCAGCAGCCCCCTTTCCCCACTAAATTCACCCCTCCACTTT.

The chain links TRBV6-5 to TRBJ1-1, with TRBD1 matching over 10 bases. Germline CDR1 reads MNHEY; CDR2 reads SVGAGI. The CDR3 is 15 amino acids. V was clipped by 3 bases and J by 5 bases; unmatched bases: 6. CDR3 protein: CASSYSGTGVTEAFF. The CDR3 coding sequence is TGTGCCAGCAGTTATTCCGGGACAGGGGTTACTGAAGCTTTCTTT.

V and J are TRBV28 and TRBJ1-2; 7 nucleotides align to TRBD1. Looked up from germline, CDR1 is MDHEN and CDR2 is SYDVKM. The CDR3 totals 19 residues. V was clipped by 3 bases and J by 0 bases; unmatched bases: 16. The CDR3 sequence is CASSFLWTGGGSANYGYTF. CDR3 sequence (DNA): TGTGCCAGCAGTTTTTTATGGACAGGTGGAGGCAGCGCTAACTATGGCTACACCTTC.

For this clone: Germline and junction disagree at one end, which may indicate a read error. V is TRBV7-3 and J is TRBJ1-1, with D hard to call. The germline V gene has CDR1 SGHTA and CDR2 FQGTGA. The CDR3 contains 13 residues. The CDR3 DNA sequence: TGTGCCAGCAGTTTAACCATGAACACTGAAGCTTTCTTT. Amino acid sequence: CASSLTMNTEAFF.